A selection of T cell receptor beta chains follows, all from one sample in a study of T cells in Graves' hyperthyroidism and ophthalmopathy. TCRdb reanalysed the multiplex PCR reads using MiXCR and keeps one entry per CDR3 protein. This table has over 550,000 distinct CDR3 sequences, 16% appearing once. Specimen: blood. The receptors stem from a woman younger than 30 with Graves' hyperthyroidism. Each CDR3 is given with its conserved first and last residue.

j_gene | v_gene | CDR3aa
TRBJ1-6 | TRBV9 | CASSPASYNSPLHF
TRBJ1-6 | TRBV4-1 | CASSQDLRGANNSPLHF
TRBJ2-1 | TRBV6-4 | CASSRTASGNNEQFF
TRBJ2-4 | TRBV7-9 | CASSPVVNIQYF
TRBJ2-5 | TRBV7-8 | CASSFRGQMEETQYF
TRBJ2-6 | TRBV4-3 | CASSQEEGSGANVLTF
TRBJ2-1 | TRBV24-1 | CATSESADNEQFF
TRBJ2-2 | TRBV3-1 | CASSQRDYGTGELFF
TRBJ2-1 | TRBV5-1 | CASSQAGGPNEQFF
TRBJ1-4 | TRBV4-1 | CASSQDLPGGALEKLFF
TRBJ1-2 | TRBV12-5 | CASGRSGGYGYTF
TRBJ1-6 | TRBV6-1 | CASSIRTGWADSPLHF
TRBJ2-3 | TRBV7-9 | CASSSQAGGGTDTQYF
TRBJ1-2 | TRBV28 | CASNPGLPPNGYTF
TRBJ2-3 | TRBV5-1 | CASSLEAGYTDTQYF
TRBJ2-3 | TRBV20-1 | CSADSGGSTDTQYF
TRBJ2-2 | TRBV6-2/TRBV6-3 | CASSYPDRANTGELFF
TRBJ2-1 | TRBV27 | CASTYLYNEQFF
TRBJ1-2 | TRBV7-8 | CASSLYRVNYGYTF
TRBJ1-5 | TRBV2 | CASTRDRDQPQHF
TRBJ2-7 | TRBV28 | CASMVGAYEQYF
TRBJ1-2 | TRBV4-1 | CASSQDPGALGYTF
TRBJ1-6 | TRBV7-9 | CASSPRVGSYNSPLHF